The sequence of this T cell receptor beta chain was determined in a study of cytomegalovirus exposure and HLA in healthy donors. Use of 60 Vbeta and 13 Jbeta primers characterized the PCR. Sequencing was performed with immunoSEQ multiplex PCR; in TCRdb, only in-frame clones are kept and a portion is missing. The sample carries a few hundred thousand clones, approximately 84% recorded once. From germline, CDR1 is SNHLY and CDR2 FYNNEI. The CDR3 has 14 residues. V lost 6 bases, J lost 6 bases, and 4 bases stayed unmatched. The TCR originated in a woman aged 40 to 50 in good health and CMV-seronegative. The sample comprised PBMCs. The chain is built from TRBV2 and TRBJ2-2; the match to TRBD1 covers 10 bases. CDR3 in amino acids: CASRSGTGAGELFF. Here the CDR3 DNA reads TGTGCCAGCAGATCCGGGACAGGGGCCGGGGAGCTGTTTTTT.